Listed below are T cell receptor beta chains from one sample, sequenced in a study of T cells in Graves' hyperthyroidism and ophthalmopathy. TCRdb re-called the multiplex PCR reads through MiXCR, storing one row per CDR3 protein. The repertoire includes around 450,000 distinct CDR3 sequences, less than 20% of them detected once, and approximately 7.5% sits in the top ten. The sample consisted of blood. These receptors originate from a woman aged 18-29 years with Graves' hyperthyroidism. CDR3s include the opening cysteine and the closing phenylalanine or tryptophan.

>TRBV6-1|16|TRBJ1-2
CASSEDRGGLNYGYTF
>TRBV12-3/TRBV12-4|14|TRBJ1-3
CASKHRSSGNTIYF
>TRBV7-3|14|TRBJ2-3
CASSLSGAPDTQYF
>TRBV27|13|TRBJ2-1
CASSLRGTGEQFF
>TRBV9|15|TRBJ2-1
CASSPRQESYNEQFF
>TRBV20-1|17|TRBJ1-6
CSASTRTLTGTNSPPHF
>TRBV6-2/TRBV6-3|20|TRBJ1-5
CASSYSRSGTGAWGNQPQHF
>TRBV27|13|TRBJ1-1
CASRRGQVTEAFF
>TRBV7-6|22|TRBJ1-1
CASSLYGDTMAKLSERNTEAFF
>TRBV20-1|14|TRBJ2-3
CSAIKTGGTDTQYF
>TRBV7-9|15|TRBJ2-2
CASSFAGARSGELFF
>TRBV12-3/TRBV12-4|17|TRBJ2-5
CASSLGLAGGIGETQYF
>TRBV7-3|14|TRBJ2-7
CASSASTGGYEQYF
>TRBV6-5|14|TRBJ2-7
CASSYEQGSYGQYF
>TRBV10-2|15|TRBJ2-3
CASRAYSGRGDTQYF
>TRBV4-2|16|TRBJ2-7
CASSQPTSAGSYEQYF
>TRBV7-2|15|TRBJ2-5
CASSFRSGGAETQYF
>TRBV24-1|12|TRBJ1-2
CATSDLRVGYTF
>TRBV20-1|13|TRBJ2-2
CSARVVQGGELFF